This T cell receptor beta chain stems from a study of cytomegalovirus exposure and HLA in healthy donors. Vbeta (60) and Jbeta (13) primers were used in the PCR. Profiled with immunoSEQ multiplex PCR; TCRdb holds only in-frame clones, not every one. In all, the sample yields 45,000 to 55,000 clones. V lost 10 bases, J lost 2 bases, and 12 bases lay in between. The CDR3 contains 14 residues. CDR1 and CDR2 (germline): MNHEY, SMNVEV (reference sequence). About this clone itself: Its antigen remains unknown.

Notes on the study in general: Earlier results showed most TCR beta V segments being productive about 87% or about 30% of the time. The study labeled more than 150 TCR beta chains cytomegalovirus-associated.

Specimen: PBMCs. The clonotype comes from a woman in her 50s in good health and CMV-seropositive. V usage is TRBV27 and J usage is TRBJ2-6; D ambiguous. In DNA, the CDR3 is TGTGCCACTACTCCCATTGCTGGGGCCAACGTCCTGACTTTC. Amino acid sequence: CATTPIAGANVLTF.